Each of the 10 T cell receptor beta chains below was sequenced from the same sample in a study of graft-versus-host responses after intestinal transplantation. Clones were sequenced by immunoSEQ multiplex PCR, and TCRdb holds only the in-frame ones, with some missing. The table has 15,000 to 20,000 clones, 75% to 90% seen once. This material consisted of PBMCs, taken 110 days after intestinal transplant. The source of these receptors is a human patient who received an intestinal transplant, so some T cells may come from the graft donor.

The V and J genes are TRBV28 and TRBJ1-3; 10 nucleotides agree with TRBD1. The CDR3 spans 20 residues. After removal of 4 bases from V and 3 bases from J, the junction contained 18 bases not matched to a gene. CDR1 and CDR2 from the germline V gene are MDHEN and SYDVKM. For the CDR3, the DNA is TGTGCCAGCAGTTCAGGCGGGACAGGGGAATTTTGGGTTGGTGGAAACACCATATATTTT. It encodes CASSSGGTGEFWVGGNTIYF.

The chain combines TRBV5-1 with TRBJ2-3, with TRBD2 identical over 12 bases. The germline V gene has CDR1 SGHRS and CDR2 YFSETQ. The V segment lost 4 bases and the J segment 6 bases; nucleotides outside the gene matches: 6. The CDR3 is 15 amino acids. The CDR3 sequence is CASSLEGTSGDTQYF. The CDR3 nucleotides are TGCGCCAGCAGCCTGGAGGGGACTAGCGGGGATACGCAGTATTTT.

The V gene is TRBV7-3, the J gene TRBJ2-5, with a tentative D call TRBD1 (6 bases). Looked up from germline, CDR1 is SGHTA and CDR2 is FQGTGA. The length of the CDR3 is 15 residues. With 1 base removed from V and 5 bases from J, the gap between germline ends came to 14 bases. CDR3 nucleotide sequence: TGTGCCAGCAGCTTAATCGGGACCCAGGGGGAGACCCAGTACTTC. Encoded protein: CASSLIGTQGETQYF.

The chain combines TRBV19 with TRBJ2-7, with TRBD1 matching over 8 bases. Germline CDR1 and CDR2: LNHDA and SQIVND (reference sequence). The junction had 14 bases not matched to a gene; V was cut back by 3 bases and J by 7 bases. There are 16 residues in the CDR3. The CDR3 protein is CASSMILRQGAEEQYF. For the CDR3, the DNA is TGTGCCAGTAGTATGATTCTACGGCAGGGGGCGGAAGAGCAGTACTTC.

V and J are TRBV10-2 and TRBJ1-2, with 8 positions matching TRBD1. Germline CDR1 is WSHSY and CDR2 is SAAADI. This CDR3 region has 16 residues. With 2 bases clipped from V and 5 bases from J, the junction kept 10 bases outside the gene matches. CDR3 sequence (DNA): TGCGCCAGCAGTGAGAGAGGGGGACAGGCACTTTATGGCTACACCTTC. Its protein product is CASSERGGQALYGYTF.

The CDR3 protein is CASRQGAGNIYNEQFF. DNA of the CDR3: TGTGCCAGCAGACAAGGTGCGGGAAATATCTACAATGAGCAGTTCTTC. The chain recombines TRBV11-2 with TRBJ2-1; D is possibly TRBD2 (6 bases). The CDR3 length is 16 residues. V was clipped by 6 bases and J by 3 bases, with 18 bases between them. Germline V gives CDR1 SGHAT, CDR2 FQNNGV.

The DNA of the CDR3 is TGTGCCAGCAGTGAAGCGGGAGGGCCTTGGGAGCAGTTCTTC. Its protein is CASSEAGGPWEQFF. This rearrangement joins TRBV25-1 to TRBJ2-1; 9 bases line up with TRBD2. The CDR3 runs to 14 residues. Trimming cost V 2 bases and J 10 bases; bases outside gene matches: 6. Germline CDR1 is MGHDK and CDR2 is SYGVNS.

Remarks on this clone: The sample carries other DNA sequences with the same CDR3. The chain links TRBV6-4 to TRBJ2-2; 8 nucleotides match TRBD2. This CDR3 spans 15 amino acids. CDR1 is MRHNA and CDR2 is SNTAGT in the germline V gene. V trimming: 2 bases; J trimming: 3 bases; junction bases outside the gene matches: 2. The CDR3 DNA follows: TGTGCCAGCAGTGACACTAGCGGCCACACCGGGGAGCTGTTTTTT. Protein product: CASSDTSGHTGELFF.

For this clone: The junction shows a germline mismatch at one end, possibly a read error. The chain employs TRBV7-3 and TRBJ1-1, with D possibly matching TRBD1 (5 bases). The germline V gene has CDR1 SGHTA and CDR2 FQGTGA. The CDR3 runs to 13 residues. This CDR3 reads CASSLTTRDAWTF. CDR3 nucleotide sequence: TGTGCCAGCAGCTTAACAACTCGGGACGCATGGACGTTT.

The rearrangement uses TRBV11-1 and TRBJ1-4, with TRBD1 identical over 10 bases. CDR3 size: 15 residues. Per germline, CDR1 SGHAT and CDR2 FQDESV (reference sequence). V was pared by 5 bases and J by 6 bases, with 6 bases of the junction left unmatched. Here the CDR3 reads CASSEAGTGDEKLFF. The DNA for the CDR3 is TGTGCCAGCAGCGAGGCCGGGACAGGGGATGAAAAACTGTTTTTT.